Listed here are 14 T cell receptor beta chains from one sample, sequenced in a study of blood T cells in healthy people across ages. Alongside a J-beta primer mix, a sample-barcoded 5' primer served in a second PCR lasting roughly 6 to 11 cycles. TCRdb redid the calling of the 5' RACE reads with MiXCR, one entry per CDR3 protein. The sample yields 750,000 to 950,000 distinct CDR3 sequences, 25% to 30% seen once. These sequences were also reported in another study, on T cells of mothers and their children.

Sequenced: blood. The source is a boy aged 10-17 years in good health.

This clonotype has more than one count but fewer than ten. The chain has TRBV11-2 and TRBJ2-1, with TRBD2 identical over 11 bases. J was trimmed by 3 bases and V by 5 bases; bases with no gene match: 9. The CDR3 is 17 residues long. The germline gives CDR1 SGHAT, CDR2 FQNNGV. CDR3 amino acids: CASSGYSGGAHYNEQFF. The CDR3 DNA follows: TGTGCCAGCAGCGGGTATAGCGGGGGGGCTCACTACAATGAGCAGTTCTTC.

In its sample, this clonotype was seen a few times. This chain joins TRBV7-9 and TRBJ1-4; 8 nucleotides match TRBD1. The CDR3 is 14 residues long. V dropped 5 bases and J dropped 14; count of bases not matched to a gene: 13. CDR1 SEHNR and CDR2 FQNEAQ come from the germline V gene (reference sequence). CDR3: CASSLGQGYGMLFF. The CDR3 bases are TGTGCCAGCAGCCTAGGACAGGGATACGGGATGCTGTTTTTT.

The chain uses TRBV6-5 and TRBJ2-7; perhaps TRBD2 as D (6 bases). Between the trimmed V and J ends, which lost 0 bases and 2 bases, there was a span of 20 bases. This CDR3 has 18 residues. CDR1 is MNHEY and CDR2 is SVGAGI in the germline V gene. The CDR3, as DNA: TGTGCCAGCAGTTACTCTCGGTGGGACTCGCGAACGCCCTACGAGCAGTACTTC. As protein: CASSYSRWDSRTPYEQYF.

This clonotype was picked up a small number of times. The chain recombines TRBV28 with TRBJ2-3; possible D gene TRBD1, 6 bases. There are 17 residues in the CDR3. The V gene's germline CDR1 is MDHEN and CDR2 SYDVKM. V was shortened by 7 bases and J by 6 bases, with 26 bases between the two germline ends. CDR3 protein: CASNMETIGTLWDTQYF. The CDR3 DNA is TGTGCCAGCAACATGGAGACGATCGGGACACTTTGGGATACGCAGTATTTT.

CDR3 nucleotide sequence: TGTGCCACCAGCAGGCCCGTACAGGGATCCCAAGAGACCCAGTACTTC. Its protein is CATSRPVQGSQETQYF. This chain connects TRBV15 to TRBJ2-5, with a weak D call TRBD1 (6 bases). Trimming shortened V by 3 bases and J by 1 base, and 15 bases separated the two germline ends. The CDR3 is 16 residues long. Germline V gene lookup returns CDR1 LNHNV and CDR2 YYDKDF (reference sequence).

The CDR3 protein is CASSLRTMSHGYTF. The CDR3 DNA reads TGTGCCAGCAGCCTTCGGACAATGAGTCATGGCTACACCTTC. The rearrangement links TRBV7-9 to TRBJ1-2, with D maybe TRBD1 (5 bases). The germline V gene encodes CDR1 SEHNR and CDR2 FQNEAQ (reference sequence). Trimming stripped 5 bases from V and 6 bases from J, with 16 bases between. This CDR3 has 14 amino acids.

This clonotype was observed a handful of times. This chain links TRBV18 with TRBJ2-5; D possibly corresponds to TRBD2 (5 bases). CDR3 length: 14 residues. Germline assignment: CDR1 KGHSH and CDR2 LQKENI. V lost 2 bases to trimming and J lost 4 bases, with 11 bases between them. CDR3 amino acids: CASSPNRGSETQYF. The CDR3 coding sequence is TGTGCCAGCTCACCAAACCGGGGTTCAGAGACCCAGTACTTC.

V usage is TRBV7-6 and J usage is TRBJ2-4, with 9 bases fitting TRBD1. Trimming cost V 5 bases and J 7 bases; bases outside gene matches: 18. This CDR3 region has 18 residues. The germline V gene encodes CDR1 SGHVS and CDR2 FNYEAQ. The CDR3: CASSPTTRDRVYGNIQYF. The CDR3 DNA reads TGTGCCAGCAGCCCTACCACGCGGGACAGGGTTTACGGGAACATTCAGTACTTC.

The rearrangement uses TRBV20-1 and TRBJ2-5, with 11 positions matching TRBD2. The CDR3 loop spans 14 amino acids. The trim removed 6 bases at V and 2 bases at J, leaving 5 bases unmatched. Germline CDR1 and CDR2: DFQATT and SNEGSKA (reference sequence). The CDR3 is CSAWLAGGQETQYF. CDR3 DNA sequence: TGCAGTGCATGGCTAGCGGGGGGTCAAGAGACCCAGTACTTC.

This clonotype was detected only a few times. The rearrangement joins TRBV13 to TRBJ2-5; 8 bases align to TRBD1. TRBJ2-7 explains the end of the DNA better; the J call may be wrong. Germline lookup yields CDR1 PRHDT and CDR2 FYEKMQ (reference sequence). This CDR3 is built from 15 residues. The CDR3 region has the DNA TGTGCCAGCAGCGAGGATAGAATACAGGGGGGCGAGCAGTACTTC. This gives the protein CASSEDRIQGGEQYF.

CDR3 nucleotides: TGCAGTGCTTCTCAGGCTTTCTTT. This gives the protein CSASQAFF. V is TRBV20-1 and J is TRBJ1-1; D is uncertain. The CDR3 runs 8 residues. CDR1 DFQATT and CDR2 SNEGSKA come from the germline V gene (reference sequence). V gave up 5 bases and J gave up 11 bases, with 6 bases separating them.

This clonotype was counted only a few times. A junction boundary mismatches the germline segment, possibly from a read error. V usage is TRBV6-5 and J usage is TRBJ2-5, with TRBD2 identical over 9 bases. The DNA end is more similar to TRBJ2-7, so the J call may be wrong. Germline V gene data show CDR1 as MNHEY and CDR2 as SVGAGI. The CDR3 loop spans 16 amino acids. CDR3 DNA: TGCGCCAGCAGTTACTCTAGCGGGGAACGTTCCTACGAGCAGTACTTC. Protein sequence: CASSYSSGERSYEQYF.

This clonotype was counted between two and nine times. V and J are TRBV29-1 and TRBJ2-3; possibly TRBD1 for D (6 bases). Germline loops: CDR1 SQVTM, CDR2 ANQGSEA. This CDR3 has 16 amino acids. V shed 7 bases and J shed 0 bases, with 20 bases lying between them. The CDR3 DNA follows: TGCAGCGGGACGGGACACAAATTTCCTAGCACAGATACGCAGTATTTT. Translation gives CSGTGHKFPSTDTQYF.

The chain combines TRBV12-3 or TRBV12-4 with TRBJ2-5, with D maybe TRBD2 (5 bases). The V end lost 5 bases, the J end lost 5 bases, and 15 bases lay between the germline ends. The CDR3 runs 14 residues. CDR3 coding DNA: TGTGCCAGCAGTCCGCGGGTGCGGAGGGAGACCCAGTACTTC. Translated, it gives CASSPRVRRETQYF.